These 9 T cell receptor beta chains share one sample of origin, sequenced in a study of T cells after yellow fever vaccination. TCRdb itself ran the 5' RACE reads through MiXCR, one entry per CDR3 protein. The repertoire consists of a few hundred thousand distinct CDR3 sequences, with roughly 5.2% occurring once and the leading ten covering around 3.5%. The specimen comprised CD4+ T cells sorted from PBMCs, sampled on the day of the yellow fever booster vaccination. The receptor source for this set is a man between 18 and 29 years old who received the YFV17D yellow fever vaccine.

The table lists this clonotype with a few counts. The chain has TRBV29-1 and TRBJ1-1; D is possibly TRBD1 (5 bases). V shed 7 bases and J shed 2 bases, with 14 bases lying between them. Germline lookup yields CDR1 SQVTM and CDR2 ANQGSEA. This CDR3 comprises 13 residues. Here the CDR3 DNA reads TGCAGCGCCGGAGGGGCTATCAACACTGAAGCTTTCTTT. Translation: CSAGGAINTEAFF.

This clonotype was recorded many times. The chain has TRBV10-3 and TRBJ2-7; D uncertain. V dropped 2 bases and J dropped 6 bases, with 14 bases sitting between them. CDR1 ENHRY and CDR2 SYGVKD come from the germline V gene. The CDR3 sequence is 14 residues long. The CDR3 DNA is TGTGCCATCAGTGAGAGACTTAACCCCCCCGAGCAGTACGTC. Translating gives CAISERLNPPEQYV.

This clonotype was seen ten or more times. The chain uses TRBV7-9 and TRBJ2-1; no reliable D call. Germline CDR1 is SEHNR and CDR2 is FQNEAQ (reference sequence). The CDR3 is 16 amino acids. V was clipped by 1 base and J by 2 bases, with 12 bases between them. Here the CDR3 reads CASSLGGTLTYNEQFF. CDR3 in DNA: TGTGCCAGCAGCTTAGGCGGAACCTTGACCTACAATGAGCAGTTCTTC.

This clonotype was counted only a few times. This chain connects TRBV10-3 to TRBJ2-1, with D perhaps matching TRBD1 (5 bases). The CDR3 runs to 15 residues. Germline loops: CDR1 ENHRY, CDR2 SYGVKD. Trimming took off 6 bases at V and 0 bases at J, with 12 bases between the two ends. CDR3: CAISAGASSYNEQFF. The CDR3 bases are TGTGCCATCAGCGCTGGGGCCTCCTCCTACAATGAGCAGTTCTTC.

This rearrangement joins TRBV6-2 or TRBV6-3 to TRBJ2-6, with D unresolved. Between the trimmed V and J ends, which lost 1 base and 2 bases, there was a span of 15 bases. CDR1 is MNHEY, CDR2 SVGEGT, per germline. This CDR3 contains 18 residues. The CDR3 sequence: CASSYFRMLRPGANVLTF. DNA for the CDR3: TGTGCCAGCAGTTACTTCAGGATGCTGAGGCCTGGGGCCAACGTCCTGACTTTC.

This clonotype has at least ten counts. J is TRBJ2-7 and V is TRBV11-1; 7 nucleotides match TRBD2. Trimming cost V 3 bases and J 5 bases; bases outside gene matches: 16. Germline CDR1 SGHAT, CDR2 FQDESV (reference sequence). CDR3 length equals 17 residues. The CDR3 region is CASSFPPSNGGKNEQYV. As DNA, the CDR3 is TGTGCCAGCAGCTTCCCCCCCTCTAACGGGGGGAAAAACGAGCAGTACGTC.

This clonotype was seen ten or more times. This chain connects TRBV28 to TRBJ2-5; TRBD2 aligns across 8 bases. This CDR3 region has 16 residues. Germline loops: CDR1 MDHEN, CDR2 SYDVKM. The V and J ends lost 6 bases and 2 bases, in that order; junction bases with no gene match: 11. The CDR3 loop reads CASRAGGVAGQETQYF. The CDR3 DNA is TGTGCCAGCAGAGCTGGGGGGGTAGCGGGGCAAGAGACCCAGTACTTC.

A few counts support this clonotype. The rearrangement links TRBV7-9 to TRBJ2-1; D is undetermined. The CDR3 has 13 residues. Trimming stripped 0 bases from V and 7 bases from J, with 7 bases between. The germline CDR1 and CDR2 sequences are SEHNR and FQNEAQ (reference sequence). The CDR3 coding sequence is TGTGCCAGCAGCTTAGCCAGCTGGAATGAGCAGTTCTTC. Amino acids: CASSLASWNEQFF.

This chain joins TRBV20-1 and TRBJ1-1, with a weak D call TRBD1 (5 bases). Germline V gene lookup returns CDR1 DFQATT and CDR2 SNEGSKA (reference sequence). V was clipped by 5 bases and J by 4 bases, with 14 bases between them. CDR3 length equals 13 residues. Written as DNA, the CDR3 is TGCAGTGCTGACTTCAGGGTGGGCACTGAAGCTTTCTTT. Protein sequence: CSADFRVGTEAFF.